This TCR beta chain is drawn from a study of T-cell reconstitution after alpha-beta-depleted transplantation in children. Unique molecular identifiers were incorporated during preparation of the TCRbeta library. TCRdb independently ran MiXCR on the PCR reads; one entry per CDR3 protein. The sample lists about 500,000 distinct CDR3 sequences; about 30% were seen once. CDR3 length equals 17 residues. Per germline, CDR1 LNHNV and CDR2 YYDKDF (reference sequence). Trimming at V came to 1 base and at J to 2 bases, leaving 9 bases not matched to a gene. Sequencing used PBMCs from the stem cell graft donor, obtained from the stem cell graft. The rearrangement joins TRBV15 to TRBJ2-3; 7 nucleotides agree with TRBD2. The clonotype originates from a human donor who donated a stem cell graft to a child with aplastic anemia. CDR3 protein: CATSRGNGGRITDTQYF. For the CDR3, the DNA is TGTGCCACCAGCAGAGGCAACGGGGGGAGGATCACAGATACGCAGTATTTT.